This note documents a single T cell receptor (beta chain) sequence. The target antigen is unknown. This sample was included in a study of beta chain features in type 1 diabetes. One heparinised draw of blood, averaging roughly 120 mL, came from each donor. Overall study findings and caveats: At VDJ recombination sites, type 1 diabetes patients had fewer insertions and more deleted nucleotides.

Expressed TCRB transcripts were sequenced, since all the RNA that had been isolated was reverse transcribed. Generated by immunoSEQ multiplex PCR, the TCRdb table keeps only in-frame clones and is missing some. The table lists under 400,000 clones, roughly a fifth of them singletons. The CDR3 covers 16 residues. With V trimmed by 4 bases and J by 1 base, 6 bases remained unmatched. Germline V gene sequence: CDR1 SGHRS, CDR2 YFSETQ. The sample taken for sequencing was naive CD4+ T cells from blood. The clonotype originates from a woman under 30 in good health. The chain recombines TRBV5-1 with TRBJ2-3, with 10 positions matching TRBD2. CDR3 DNA sequence: TGCGCCAGCAGCCCGCTAGCGGGGGACGGCACAGATACGCAGTATTTT. Its protein is CASSPLAGDGTDTQYF.